Listed below are T cell receptor beta chains from one sample, sequenced in a study of blood T cells in healthy people across ages. TCRdb redid the calling of the 5' RACE reads with MiXCR, one entry per CDR3 protein. In the table there are some 1.5 million distinct CDR3 sequences, about 42% of which are singletons. Material: blood. The receptors shown here come from a woman between 18 and 30 years old in good health. Both conserved end residues are part of each CDR3. A D gene is named only where the DNA matches it firmly. A clone size is listed for some rows: how often the clone was seen (once, few, many), or a class if it is expanded.

j_gene,v_gene,d_gene,abundance,CDR3aa,CDR3nt
TRBJ2-5,TRBV12-3/TRBV12-4,.,.,CANSEWQWETQYF,TGTGCCAACAGTGAATGGCAGTGGGAGACCCAGTACTTC
TRBJ1-2,TRBV6-5,TRBD1,.,CASSQIQGVNYGYTF,TGTGCCAGCAGCCAAATACAGGGGGTAAACTATGGCTACACCTTC
TRBJ2-3,TRBV10-3,.,.,CAIRAVSTDTQYF,TGTGCCATCAGGGCGGTTAGCACAGATACGCAGTATTTT
TRBJ2-3,TRBV12-5,.,few,CASGLVLSGSTDTQYF,TGTGCTAGTGGTTTGGTACTAAGTGGTAGCACAGATACGCAGTATTTT
TRBJ1-2,TRBV28,TRBD1,.,CASSLEDRGHGYTF,TGTGCCAGCAGCCTGGAGGACAGGGGGCACGGCTACACCTTC
TRBJ2-3,TRBV7-2,TRBD2,few,CASSSASGGTADTQYF,TGTGCCAGCAGCTCGGCTAGCGGGGGTACTGCAGATACGCAGTATTTT
TRBJ2-3,TRBV7-9,.,.,CASSSSNPRRGSTDTQYF,TGTGCCAGCAGCTCATCAAACCCCAGGAGGGGGAGCACAGATACGCAGTATTTT
TRBJ1-2,TRBV20-1,.,few,CSAREAGSGNYGYTF,TGCAGTGCTAGAGAGGCCGGGTCGGGGAACTATGGCTACACCTTC
TRBJ1-6,TRBV28,.,once,CASSSGFGNSPLHF,TGTGCCAGCAGTTCAGGGTTTGGTAATTCACCCCTCCACTTT
TRBJ2-7,TRBV9,TRBD1,few,CAQRGQGAYEQYF,TGTGCCCAACGAGGACAGGGGGCTTACGAGCAGTACTTC
TRBJ1-2,TRBV29-1,.,.,CSVEGARGYTF,TGCAGCGTTGAAGGGGCAAGGGGCTACACCTTC
TRBJ2-1,TRBV5-1,.,many,CASSLAGTAYNEQFF,TGCGCCAGCAGCTTGGCCGGGACGGCTTACAATGAGCAGTTCTTC
TRBJ2-5,TRBV29-1,.,.,CSVEEEPAETQYF,TGCAGCGTTGAAGAGGAACCAGCGGAGACCCAGTACTTC
TRBJ2-2,TRBV11-2,.,.,CASSSGVTGELFF,TGTGCCAGCAGCTCAGGGGTTACCGGGGAGCTGTTTTTT
TRBJ2-2,TRBV2,.,.,CASSVESTTGELFF,TGTGCCAGCAGTGTCGAAAGTACCACCGGGGAGCTGTTTTTT
TRBJ2-7,TRBV27,.,.,CASSPRTVYYEQYF,TGTGCCAGCAGTCCCCGGACAGTCTACTACGAGCAGTACTTC
TRBJ1-1,TRBV12-3/TRBV12-4,TRBD1,.,CASRSDREGTEAFF,TGTGCCAGCAGAAGCGACAGGGAGGGAACTGAAGCTTTCTTT
TRBJ1-5,TRBV5-5,.,.,CASSLGRERNQPQHF,TGTGCCAGCAGCTTGGGGAGGGAGCGCAATCAGCCCCAGCATTTT
TRBJ2-1,TRBV13,.,.,CASSYRRAEQFF,TGTGCCAGCAGCTACAGGAGGGCTGAGCAGTTCTTC
TRBJ2-1,TRBV12-3/TRBV12-4,TRBD2,many,CASSSSGGAREQFF,TGTGCCAGCAGTAGTAGCGGGGGGGCTAGAGAGCAGTTCTTC
TRBJ1-1,TRBV2,.,few,CASNNYRANTEAFF,TGTGCCAGCAACAACTACAGGGCGAACACTGAAGCTTTCTTT
TRBJ2-3,TRBV10-1,.,.,CASSESSRGDTQYF,TGCGCCAGCAGTGAGTCGAGCCGCGGTGATACGCAGTATTTT
TRBJ1-2,TRBV12-3/TRBV12-4,.,.,CASSLKQSYGYTF,TGTGCCAGCAGTTTGAAACAGAGCTATGGCTACACCTTC
TRBJ1-6,TRBV6-2/TRBV6-3,.,.,CASRISGPANAPLHF,TGTGCCAGCAGAATAAGCGGGCCAGCTAATGCACCCCTCCACTTT
TRBJ2-1,TRBV4-3,TRBD2,few,CASSLRLAGVNEQFF,TGCGCCAGCAGCCTCCGACTAGCGGGAGTTAATGAGCAGTTCTTC
TRBJ2-7,TRBV7-2,TRBD2,.,CASSSLTSDYEQYF,TGTGCCAGCAGCTCCCTTACTAGCGACTACGAGCAGTACTTC
TRBJ2-1,TRBV20-1,TRBD2,few,CSALPLAGRDNEQFF,TGCAGTGCTCTTCCCCTAGCGGGAAGGGACAATGAGCAGTTCTTC
TRBJ2-7,TRBV15,.,few,CATSRMDSYEQYF,TGTGCCACCAGCAGAATGGACAGCTACGAGCAGTACTTC
TRBJ2-3,TRBV28,.,few,CASSLAGSIGQYF,TGTGCCAGCAGTTTAGCGGGAAGCATAGGGCAGTATTTT
TRBJ2-7,TRBV25-1,TRBD1,.,CASSAAGTGLYEQYF,TGTGCCAGCAGTGCCGCCGGGACAGGGTTATACGAGCAGTACTTC
TRBJ2-7,TRBV20-1,.,.,CSARRGSFSYEQYF,TGCAGTGCTAGACGGGGGTCCTTCTCCTACGAGCAGTACTTC
TRBJ1-5,TRBV6-5,.,.,CASRQARRQPQHF,TGTGCCAGCAGACAGGCACGCCGGCAGCCCCAGCATTTT
TRBJ2-5,TRBV2,.,few,CASRFSPETQYF,TGTGCCAGCAGATTCAGCCCAGAGACCCAGTACTTC